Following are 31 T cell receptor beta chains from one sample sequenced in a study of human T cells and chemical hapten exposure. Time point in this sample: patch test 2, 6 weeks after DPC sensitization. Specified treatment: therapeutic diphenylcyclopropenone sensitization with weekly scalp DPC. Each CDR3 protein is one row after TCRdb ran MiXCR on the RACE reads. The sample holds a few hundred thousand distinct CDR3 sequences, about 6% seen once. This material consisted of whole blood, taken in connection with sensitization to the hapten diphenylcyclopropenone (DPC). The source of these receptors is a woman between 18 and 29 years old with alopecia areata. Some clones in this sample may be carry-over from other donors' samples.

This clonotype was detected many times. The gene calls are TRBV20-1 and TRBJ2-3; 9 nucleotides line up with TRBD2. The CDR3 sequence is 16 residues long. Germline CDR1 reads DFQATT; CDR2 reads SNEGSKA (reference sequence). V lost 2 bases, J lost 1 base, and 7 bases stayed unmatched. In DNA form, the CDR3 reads TGCAGTGCTAGAACGGCGGGGGGGCCCGGCACAGATACGCAGTATTTT. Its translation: CSARTAGGPGTDTQYF.

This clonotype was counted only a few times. The CDR3 region is CARGDSGTDTQYF. As DNA, the CDR3 is TGTGCCAGGGGGGATTCTGGCACAGATACGCAGTATTTT. This chain links TRBV7-9 with TRBJ2-3, with D possibly being TRBD1 or TRBD2 (5 bases each). Germline V CDR1 and CDR2: SEHNR, FQNEAQ (reference sequence). The CDR3 runs 13 residues. Trimming cost V 9 bases and J 1 base, with 11 bases left between them.

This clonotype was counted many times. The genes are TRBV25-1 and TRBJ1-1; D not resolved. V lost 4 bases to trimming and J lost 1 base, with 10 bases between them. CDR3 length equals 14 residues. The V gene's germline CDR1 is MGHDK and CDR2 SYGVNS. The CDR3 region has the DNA TGTGCCAGCAGTGGACGAGACCCGAACACTGAAGCTTTCTTT. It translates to CASSGRDPNTEAFF.

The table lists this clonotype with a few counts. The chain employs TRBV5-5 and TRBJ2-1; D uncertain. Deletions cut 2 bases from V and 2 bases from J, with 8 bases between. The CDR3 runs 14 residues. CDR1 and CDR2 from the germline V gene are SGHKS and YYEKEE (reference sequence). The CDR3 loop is CASSFRVPYNEQFF. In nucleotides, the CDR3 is TGTGCCAGCAGCTTCCGGGTCCCCTACAATGAGCAGTTCTTC.

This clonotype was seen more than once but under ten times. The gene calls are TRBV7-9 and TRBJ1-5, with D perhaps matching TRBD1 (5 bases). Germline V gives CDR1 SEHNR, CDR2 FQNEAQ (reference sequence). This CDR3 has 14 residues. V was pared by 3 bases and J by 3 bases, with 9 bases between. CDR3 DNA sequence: TGTGCCAGCAGCTTCCAGGGCTACAATCAGCCCCAGCATTTT. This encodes CASSFQGYNQPQHF.

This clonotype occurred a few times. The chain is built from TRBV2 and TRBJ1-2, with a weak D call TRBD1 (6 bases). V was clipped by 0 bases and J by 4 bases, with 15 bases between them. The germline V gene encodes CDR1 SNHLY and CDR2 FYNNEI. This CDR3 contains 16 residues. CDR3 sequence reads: CASSEASARGAYGYTF. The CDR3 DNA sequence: TGTGCCAGCAGTGAAGCGTCGGCGAGGGGGGCCTATGGCTACACCTTC. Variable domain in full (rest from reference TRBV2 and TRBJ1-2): EPEVTQTPSHQVTQMGQEVILRCVPISNHLYFYWYRQILGQKVEFLVSFYNNEISEKSEIFDDQFSVERPDGSNFTLKIRSTKLEDSAMYFCASSEASARGAYGYTFGSGTRLTVV.

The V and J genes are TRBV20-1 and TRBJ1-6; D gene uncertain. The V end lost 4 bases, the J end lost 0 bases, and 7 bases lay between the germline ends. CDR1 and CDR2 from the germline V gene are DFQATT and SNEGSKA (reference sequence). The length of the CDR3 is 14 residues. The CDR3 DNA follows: TGCAGTGCTAAGGAGAGCTCCTATAATTCACCCCTCCACTTT. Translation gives CSAKESSYNSPLHF.

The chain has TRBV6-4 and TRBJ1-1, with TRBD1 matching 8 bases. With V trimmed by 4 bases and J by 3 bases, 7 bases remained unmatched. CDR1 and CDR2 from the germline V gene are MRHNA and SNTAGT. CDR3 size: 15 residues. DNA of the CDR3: TGTGCCAGCAGTGTCCAGGGGGCTACGGACACTGAAGCTTTCTTT. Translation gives CASSVQGATDTEAFF.

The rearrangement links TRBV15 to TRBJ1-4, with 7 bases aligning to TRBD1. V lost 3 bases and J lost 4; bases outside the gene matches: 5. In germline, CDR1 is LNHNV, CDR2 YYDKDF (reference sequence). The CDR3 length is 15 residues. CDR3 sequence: CATSSETGYNEKLFF. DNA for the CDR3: TGTGCCACCAGCAGTGAGACAGGGTATAATGAAAAACTGTTTTTT.

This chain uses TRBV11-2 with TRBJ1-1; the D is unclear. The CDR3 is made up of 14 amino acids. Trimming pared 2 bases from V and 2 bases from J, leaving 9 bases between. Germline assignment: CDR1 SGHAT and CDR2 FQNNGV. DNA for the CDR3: TGTGCCAGCAGCTTATACAGTTCTAACACTGAAGCTTTCTTT. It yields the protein CASSLYSSNTEAFF.

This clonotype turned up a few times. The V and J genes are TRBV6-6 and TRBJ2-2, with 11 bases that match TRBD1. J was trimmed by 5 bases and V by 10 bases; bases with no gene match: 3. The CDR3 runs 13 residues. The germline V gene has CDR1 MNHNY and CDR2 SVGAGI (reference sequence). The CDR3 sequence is CAIGQGATGELFF. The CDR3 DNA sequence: TGTGCCATCGGACAGGGGGCGACCGGGGAGCTGTTTTTT.

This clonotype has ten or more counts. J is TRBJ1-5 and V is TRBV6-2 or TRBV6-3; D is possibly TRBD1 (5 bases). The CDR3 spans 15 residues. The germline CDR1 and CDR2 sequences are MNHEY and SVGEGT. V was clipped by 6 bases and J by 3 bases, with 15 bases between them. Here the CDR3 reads CASSKMTANNQPQHF. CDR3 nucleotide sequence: TGTGCCAGCAGCAAAATGACAGCTAACAATCAGCCCCAGCATTTT.

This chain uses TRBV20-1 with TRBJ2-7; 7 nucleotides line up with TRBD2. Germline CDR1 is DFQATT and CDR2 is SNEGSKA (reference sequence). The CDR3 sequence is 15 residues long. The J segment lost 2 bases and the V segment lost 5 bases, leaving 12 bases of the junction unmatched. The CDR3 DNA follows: TGCAGTGCTTCCCTGGGGGGGAGGATTACCTACGAGCAGTACTTC. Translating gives CSASLGGRITYEQYF.

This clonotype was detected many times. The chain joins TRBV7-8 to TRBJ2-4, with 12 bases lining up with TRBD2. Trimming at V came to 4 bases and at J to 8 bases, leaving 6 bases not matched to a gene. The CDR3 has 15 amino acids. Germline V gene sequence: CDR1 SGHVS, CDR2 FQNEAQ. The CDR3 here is CASSSKRLAGDIQYF. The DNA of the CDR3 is TGTGCCAGCAGCTCCAAAAGACTAGCGGGGGACATTCAGTACTTC.

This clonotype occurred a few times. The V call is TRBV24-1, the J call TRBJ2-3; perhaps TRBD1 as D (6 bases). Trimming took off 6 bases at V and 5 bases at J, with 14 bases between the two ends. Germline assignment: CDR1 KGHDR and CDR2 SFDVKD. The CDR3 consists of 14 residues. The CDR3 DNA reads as TGTGCCACCAGTACGGGACAACCCGGAGATACGCAGTATTTT. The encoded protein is CATSTGQPGDTQYF.

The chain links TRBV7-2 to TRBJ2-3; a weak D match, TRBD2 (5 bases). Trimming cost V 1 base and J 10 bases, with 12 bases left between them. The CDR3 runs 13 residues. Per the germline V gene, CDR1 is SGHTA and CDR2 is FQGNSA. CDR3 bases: TGTGCCAGCAGCTTAGAAGGCAGCGGAGCGCAGTATTTT. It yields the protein CASSLEGSGAQYF.

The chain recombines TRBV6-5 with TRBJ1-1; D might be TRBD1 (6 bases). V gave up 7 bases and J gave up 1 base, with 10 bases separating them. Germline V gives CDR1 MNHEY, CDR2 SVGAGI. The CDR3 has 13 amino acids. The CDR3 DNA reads TGTGCCAGCAAACTGACAGGGAACACTGAAGCTTTCTTT. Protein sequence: CASKLTGNTEAFF.

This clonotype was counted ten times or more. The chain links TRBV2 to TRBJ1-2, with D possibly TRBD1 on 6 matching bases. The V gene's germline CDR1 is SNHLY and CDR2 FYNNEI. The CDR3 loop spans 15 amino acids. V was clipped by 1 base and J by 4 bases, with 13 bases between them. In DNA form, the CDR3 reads TGTGCCAGCAGTGAAGGTGGGGGGGCGATCTATGGCTACACCTTC. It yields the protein CASSEGGGAIYGYTF.

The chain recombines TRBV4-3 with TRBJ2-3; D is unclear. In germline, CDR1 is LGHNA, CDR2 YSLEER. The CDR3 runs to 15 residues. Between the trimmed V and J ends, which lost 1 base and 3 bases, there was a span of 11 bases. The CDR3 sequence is CASSQGAARTDTQYF. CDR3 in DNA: TGCGCCAGCAGCCAAGGGGCAGCCAGGACAGATACGCAGTATTTT.

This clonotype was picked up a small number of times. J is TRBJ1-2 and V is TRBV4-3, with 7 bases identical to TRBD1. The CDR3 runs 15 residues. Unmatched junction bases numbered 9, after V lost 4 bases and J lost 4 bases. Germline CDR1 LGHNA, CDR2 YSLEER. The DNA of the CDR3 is TGCGCCAGCAGCCGAAGCCGGGGACAGAGCTATGGCTACACCTTC. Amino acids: CASSRSRGQSYGYTF.

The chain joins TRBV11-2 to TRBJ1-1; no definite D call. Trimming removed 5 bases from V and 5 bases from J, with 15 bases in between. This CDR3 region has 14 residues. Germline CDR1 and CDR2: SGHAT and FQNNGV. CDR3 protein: CASSVGLGRTEAFF. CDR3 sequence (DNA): TGTGCCAGCAGCGTCGGACTGGGGAGGACTGAAGCTTTCTTT.

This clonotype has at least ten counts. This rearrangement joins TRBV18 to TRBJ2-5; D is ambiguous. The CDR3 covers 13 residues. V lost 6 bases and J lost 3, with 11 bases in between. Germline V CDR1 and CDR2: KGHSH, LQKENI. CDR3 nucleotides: TGTGCCAGCTCCGCTGAAACCGAAGAGACCCAGTACTTC. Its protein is CASSAETEETQYF.

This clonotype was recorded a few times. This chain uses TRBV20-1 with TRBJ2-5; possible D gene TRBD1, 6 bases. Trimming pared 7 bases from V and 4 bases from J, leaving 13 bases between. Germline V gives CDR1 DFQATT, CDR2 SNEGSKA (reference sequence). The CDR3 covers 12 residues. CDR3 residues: CSGGTQPETQYF. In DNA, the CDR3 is TGCAGTGGTGGGACACAACCAGAGACCCAGTACTTC.

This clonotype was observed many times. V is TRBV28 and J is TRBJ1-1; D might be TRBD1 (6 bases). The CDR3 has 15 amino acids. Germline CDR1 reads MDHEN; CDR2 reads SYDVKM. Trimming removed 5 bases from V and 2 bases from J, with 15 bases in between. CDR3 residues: CASSNDGGPNTEAFF. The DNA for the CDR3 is TGTGCCAGCAGTAATGACGGGGGCCCTAACACTGAAGCTTTCTTT.

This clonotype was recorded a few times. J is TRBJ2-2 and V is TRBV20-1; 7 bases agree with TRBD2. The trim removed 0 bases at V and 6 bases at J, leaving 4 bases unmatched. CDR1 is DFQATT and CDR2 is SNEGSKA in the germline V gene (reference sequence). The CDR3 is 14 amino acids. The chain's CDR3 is CSARDQGGPGELFF. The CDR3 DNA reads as TGCAGTGCTAGAGATCAGGGAGGGCCCGGGGAGCTGTTTTTT.

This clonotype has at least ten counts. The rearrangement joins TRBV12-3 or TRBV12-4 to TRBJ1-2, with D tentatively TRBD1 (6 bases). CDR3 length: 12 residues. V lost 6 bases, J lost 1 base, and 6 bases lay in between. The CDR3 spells CASSRGNYGYTF. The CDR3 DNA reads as TGTGCCAGCAGCAGGGGTAACTATGGCTACACCTTC.

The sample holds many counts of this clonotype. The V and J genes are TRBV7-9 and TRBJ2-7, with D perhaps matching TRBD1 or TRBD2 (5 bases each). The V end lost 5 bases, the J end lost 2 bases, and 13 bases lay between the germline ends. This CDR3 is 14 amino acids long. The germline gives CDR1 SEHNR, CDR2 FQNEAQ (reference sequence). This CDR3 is CASSTGPTPYEQYF. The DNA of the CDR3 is TGTGCCAGCAGCACGGGGCCTACGCCCTACGAGCAGTACTTC. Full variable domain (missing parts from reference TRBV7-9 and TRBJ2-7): DTGVSQNPRHKITKRGQNVTFRCDPISEHNRLYWYRQTLGQGPEFLTYFQNEAQLEKSRLLSDRFSAERPKGSFSTLEIQRTEQGDSAMYLCASSTGPTPYEQYFGPGTRLTVT.

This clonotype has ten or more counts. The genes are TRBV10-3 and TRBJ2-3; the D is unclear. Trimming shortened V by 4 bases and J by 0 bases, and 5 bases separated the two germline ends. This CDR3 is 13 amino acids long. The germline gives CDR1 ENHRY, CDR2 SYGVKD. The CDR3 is CAISGGSTDTQYF. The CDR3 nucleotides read TGTGCCATCAGTGGGGGTAGCACAGATACGCAGTATTTT.

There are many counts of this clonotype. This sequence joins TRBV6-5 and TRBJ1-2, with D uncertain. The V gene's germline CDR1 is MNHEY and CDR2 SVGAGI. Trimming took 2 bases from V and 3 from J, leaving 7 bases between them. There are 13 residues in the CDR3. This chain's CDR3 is CASSYASDYGYTF. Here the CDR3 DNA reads TGTGCCAGCAGTTACGCCTCCGACTATGGCTACACCTTC.

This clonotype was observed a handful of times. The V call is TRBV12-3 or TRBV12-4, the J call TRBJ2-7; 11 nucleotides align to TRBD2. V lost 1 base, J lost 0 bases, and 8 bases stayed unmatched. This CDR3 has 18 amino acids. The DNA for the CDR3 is TGTGCCAGCAGTTTAGGGGTTAGCGGGGGGGTTAGCTCCTACGAGCAGTACTTC. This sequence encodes CASSLGVSGGVSSYEQYF.

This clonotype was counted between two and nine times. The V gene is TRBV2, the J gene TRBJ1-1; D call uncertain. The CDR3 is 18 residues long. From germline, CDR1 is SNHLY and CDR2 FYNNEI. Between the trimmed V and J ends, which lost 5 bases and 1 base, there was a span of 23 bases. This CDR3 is CASSSSWANPNPNTEAFF. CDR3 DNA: TGTGCCAGCAGTTCGTCTTGGGCAAACCCCAATCCGAACACTGAAGCTTTCTTT.